The 22 T cell receptor beta chains presented below share a single source sample, sequenced in a study of T cell responses to AZD1222 COVID-19 vaccine. Clones were sequenced by immunoSEQ multiplex PCR, and TCRdb holds only the in-frame ones, with some missing. This table has 120,000 to 150,000 clones, around 86% appearing once. Sequencing was performed on peripheral blood, taken on day 0 of MenACWY control vaccination. The receptors come from an adult in good health.

The V call is TRBV29-1, the J call TRBJ1-2; D gene unclear. The V end lost 4 bases, the J end lost 2 bases, and 8 bases lay between the germline ends. This CDR3 comprises 12 residues. Germline V gives CDR1 SQVTM, CDR2 ANQGSEA. CDR3: CSVGAGNYGYTF. DNA of the CDR3: TGCAGCGTTGGGGCCGGGAACTATGGCTACACCTTC.

This clone was observed a handful of times. The chain recombines TRBV19 with TRBJ2-1; 7 positions match TRBD2. J lost 7 bases, V lost 5 bases, and 8 bases had no gene match. CDR3 length: 14 residues. Germline V gene lookup returns CDR1 LNHDA and CDR2 SQIVND (reference sequence). The CDR3 DNA sequence: TGTGCCAGTAGTGCCGCTGGCGGGGGTAATGAGCAGTTCTTC. Protein sequence: CASSAAGGGNEQFF.

V gene TRBV5-1 combines with J gene TRBJ2-5; 13 bases agree with TRBD2. The germline gives CDR1 SGHRS, CDR2 YFSETQ. The V gene end was trimmed by 4 bases and the J gene end by 5 bases; junction bases not matched to a gene: 17. The CDR3 has 19 amino acids. The CDR3: CASSPGLAGAPGSKETQYF. CDR3 coding DNA: TGCGCCAGCAGCCCAGGACTAGCGGGGGCACCGGGGAGTAAGGAGACCCAGTACTTC.

This clone showed up many times. The V and J genes are TRBV9 and TRBJ2-5; D is uncertain. Trimming shortened V by 3 bases and J by 2 bases, and 17 bases separated the two germline ends. This CDR3 spans 16 amino acids. Germline V gives CDR1 SGDLS, CDR2 YYNGEE. CDR3 loop: CASSAPFGRLQETQYF. Here the CDR3 DNA reads TGTGCCAGCAGCGCTCCCTTTGGGCGCCTACAAGAGACCCAGTACTTC.

The chain is built from TRBV5-8 and TRBJ1-3, with 8 bases matching TRBD1. CDR1 is SGHTS and CDR2 is YDEGEE in the germline V gene. J was trimmed by 5 bases and V by 4 bases; bases with no gene match: 11. There are 16 residues in the CDR3. The chain's CDR3 is CASSPKRGTGRNTIYF. CDR3 DNA sequence: TGTGCCAGCAGCCCCAAGCGGGGGACAGGTCGAAACACCATATATTTT.

The V gene is TRBV6-5, the J gene TRBJ2-7; 8 bases are shared with TRBD2. The CDR3 runs 15 residues. V shed 6 bases, J shed 2 bases, and the junction held 9 bases outside the gene matches. Looked up from germline, CDR1 is MNHEY and CDR2 is SVGAGI. CDR3 loop: CASSLGAGGTYEQYV. The CDR3 nucleotides read TGTGCCAGCAGCTTGGGGGCGGGAGGAACCTACGAGCAGTACGTC.

The V call is TRBV7-2, the J call TRBJ1-5; 9 nucleotides agree with TRBD1. Per germline, CDR1 SGHTA and CDR2 FQGNSA. Trimming took 3 bases from V and 5 from J; bases not matched to a gene: 5. CDR3 length equals 15 residues. The CDR3 coding sequence is TGTGCCAGCAGCTTGAGGACAGGGGTAGATCAGCCCCAGCATTTT. It specifies CASSLRTGVDQPQHF. The full variable domain, in which reference TRBV7-2 and TRBJ1-5 provide the parts outside the CDR3, is GAGVSQSPSNKVTEKGKDVELRCDPISGHTALYWYRQSLGQGLEFLIYFQGNSAPDKSGLPSDRFSAERTGGSVSTLTIQRTQQEDSAVYLCASSLRTGVDQPQHFGDGTRLSIL.

This clone was picked up many times. The chain links TRBV3-1 (or the pseudogene TRBV3-2) to TRBJ2-7, with 8 positions matching TRBD1. V lost 7 bases, J lost 3 bases, and 5 bases stayed unmatched. The CDR3 totals 13 residues. CDR1 is LGHDT and CDR2 is YNNKEL in the germline V gene (reference sequence). This chain's CDR3 is CASKRQGRYEQYF. The DNA of the CDR3 is TGTGCCAGCAAACGACAGGGGCGCTACGAGCAGTACTTC.

The chain joins TRBV3-1 (or the pseudogene TRBV3-2) to TRBJ1-1, with D unresolved. The V end was cut by 4 bases, the J end by 1 base, with 7 bases between. The CDR3 has 13 amino acids. Germline CDR1 is LGHDT and CDR2 is YNNKEL (reference sequence). The CDR3 protein is CASSPGSNTEAFF. Written as DNA, the CDR3 is TGTGCCAGCAGCCCCGGATCGAACACTGAAGCTTTCTTT.

This clone was observed once. J is TRBJ1-4 and V is TRBV5-1; a possible D gene is TRBD1 (6 bases). This CDR3 is 17 amino acids long. The V gene's germline CDR1 is SGHRS and CDR2 YFSETQ. V was trimmed by 0 bases and J by 5 bases, leaving 17 bases between them. The CDR3 nucleotides read TGCGCCAGCAGCTTGGGCCCCTCCGGGGACACCAATGAAAAACTGTTTTTT. Its translation is CASSLGPSGDTNEKLFF.

V gene TRBV19 combines with J gene TRBJ1-2; 7 nucleotides match TRBD1. The CDR3 has 16 amino acids. V lost 5 bases, J lost 4 bases, and 13 bases stayed unmatched. Germline V gene data show CDR1 as LNHDA and CDR2 as SQIVND (reference sequence). CDR3 nucleotides: TGTGCCAGTAGTCGACAGGGAACCCTCAACCCCTATGGCTACACCTTC. Residues: CASSRQGTLNPYGYTF.

The chain combines TRBV7-3 with TRBJ2-1; TRBD2 agrees at 10 bases. The CDR3 extends over 16 amino acids. V lost 5 bases, J lost 7 bases, and 11 bases stayed unmatched. CDR1 and CDR2 from the germline V gene are SGHTA and FQGTGA. The CDR3 DNA sequence: TGTGCCAGCAGCCCAGCGGGGGGGCTACGTGGGAATGAGCAGTTCTTC. Amino acids: CASSPAGGLRGNEQFF.

The chain is built from TRBV25-1 and TRBJ2-5; 8 bases are a match to TRBD2. Germline V gives CDR1 MGHDK, CDR2 SYGVNS. The J segment lost 5 bases and the V segment lost 5 bases, leaving 13 bases of the junction unmatched. This CDR3 contains 16 residues. In DNA, the CDR3 is TGTGCCAGCAGTAGGGGTGGGGGACTAGGGTTCGAGACCCAGTACTTC. Encoded protein: CASSRGGGLGFETQYF.

The rearrangement uses TRBV5-1 and TRBJ1-1; D is uncertain. The germline V gene has CDR1 SGHRS and CDR2 YFSETQ. Trimming stripped 0 bases from V and 7 bases from J, with 10 bases between. CDR3 size: 13 residues. The CDR3 here is CASSLVSEDEAFF. CDR3 DNA sequence: TGCGCCAGCAGCTTGGTGTCGGAGGATGAAGCTTTCTTT.

This clone was counted ten times or more. This sample includes further DNA sequences coding for the same CDR3. The chain is built from TRBV5-4 and TRBJ1-3, with D possibly TRBD1 on 6 matching bases. CDR1 and CDR2 from the germline V gene are SGHNT and YYREEE (reference sequence). Trimming removed 4 bases from V and 4 bases from J, with 15 bases in between. The CDR3 contains 15 residues. The CDR3 DNA is TGTGCCAGCAGCCCCGGCCCTGGGACAGGAAACACCATATATTTT. Its translation: CASSPGPGTGNTIYF.

The chain links TRBV11-2 to TRBJ2-1; D ambiguous. CDR3 size: 10 residues. The germline V gene has CDR1 SGHAT and CDR2 FQNNGV. The V end was cut by 6 bases, the J end by 5 bases, with 2 bases between. The CDR3 sequence is CASSHNEQFF. The CDR3 nucleotides are TGTGCCAGCAGTCACAATGAGCAGTTCTTC.

The chain carries TRBV11-2 and TRBJ1-2; 9 bases fit TRBD1. The CDR3 totals 14 residues. Germline trimming cut 2 bases from V and 5 bases from J; bases unmatched to any gene: 3. In germline, CDR1 is SGHAT, CDR2 FQNNGV. The CDR3 sequence: CASSLTDRGYGYTF. In DNA form, the CDR3 reads TGTGCCAGCAGCTTAACAGACAGGGGGTATGGCTACACCTTC.

The rearrangement links TRBV19 to TRBJ1-4; D may be TRBD1 (6 bases). V was trimmed by 8 bases and J by 5 bases, leaving 15 bases between them. The CDR3 has 14 residues. Germline loops: CDR1 LNHDA, CDR2 SQIVND (reference sequence). CDR3 DNA: TGTGCCAGTGGAAGACAGGCCGTAAATGAAAAACTGTTTTTT. Its translation is CASGRQAVNEKLFF.

The chain has TRBV11-2 and TRBJ2-3; 8 nucleotides align to TRBD1. V gave up 7 bases and J gave up 4 bases; unmatched junction bases: 16. Germline V CDR1 and CDR2: SGHAT, FQNNGV. This CDR3 spans 17 amino acids. Here the CDR3 reads CASIQTRGRGVADTQYF. The CDR3 nucleotides read TGTGCCAGCATACAAACCAGGGGGCGCGGAGTGGCAGATACGCAGTATTTT.

The rearrangement links TRBV9 to TRBJ1-6; D is unclear. The CDR3 consists of 16 residues. Per the germline V gene, CDR1 is SGDLS and CDR2 is YYNGEE. Trimming removed 4 bases at V and 8 bases at J, with 19 bases between. CDR3 protein: CASSPRERQTYSPLHF. For the CDR3, the DNA is TGTGCCAGCAGCCCACGCGAGCGGCAAACATATTCACCCCTCCACTTT.

The rearrangement joins TRBV28 to TRBJ1-5; TRBD1 is a possible D gene (5 bases). V was shortened by 3 bases and J by 2 bases, with 14 bases between the two germline ends. The CDR3 consists of 16 residues. CDR1 and CDR2 from the germline V gene are MDHEN and SYDVKM. This CDR3 reads CASSLGGGWGNQPQHF. The CDR3 DNA follows: TGTGCCAGCAGTTTGGGGGGGGGTTGGGGCAATCAGCCCCAGCATTTT.

This chain links TRBV30 with TRBJ1-1; D gene unclear. Germline V gene data show CDR1 as GTSNPN and CDR2 as SVGIG (reference sequence). The germline V and J ends were trimmed by 1 base and 1 base, with 16 bases remaining between them. The CDR3 extends over 16 amino acids. In DNA form, the CDR3 reads TGTGCCTGGAGTGGGAGTATGTCAGGAACGAACACTGAAGCTTTCTTT. Amino acid sequence: CAWSGSMSGTNTEAFF.